This TCR beta chain was identified in a study of T cell repertoires in cytomegalovirus infection. With regard to this clonotype: A much larger clone is a single base away; this may be a read error.

Germline V CDR1 and CDR2: SGHRS, YFSETQ. The length of the CDR3 is 14 residues. From the reads, TCRdb called clonotypes with MiXCR, one entry per CDR3 protein. The sample holds around 280,000 distinct CDR3 sequences, around 9.6% seen once. This sequence joins TRBV5-1 and TRBJ2-5; D is unclear. Sequenced sample: PBMCs. This clonotype originated in a human donor in good health (CMV status not recorded). Some clones in this sample may be carry-over from other donors' samples. The CDR3 bases are TGCACCAGCAGCTATCTCCCCGGGCAAGAGACCCAGTACTTC. Translating gives CTSSYLPGQETQYF.